These 24 T cell receptor beta chains came from one sample sequenced in a study of blood T cell repertoires in COVID-19. The data were produced by immunoSEQ multiplex PCR, yet TCRdb's version contains in-frame clones alone and is incomplete. Among about 250,000 clones listed, more than 75% were seen once. Sample: peripheral blood. Receptors originate from a woman aged 40 to 50 who had recovered from COVID-19.

J is TRBJ1-5 and V is TRBV27; D gene uncertain. The CDR3 covers 14 residues. V dropped 8 bases and J dropped 4 bases, with 15 bases sitting between them. Germline V gives CDR1 MNHEY, CDR2 SMNVEV (reference sequence). CDR3 sequence reads: CASCPHGGNQPQHF. The CDR3 DNA reads TGTGCCAGCTGTCCCCACGGAGGGAATCAGCCCCAGCATTTT.

This chain connects TRBV18 to TRBJ2-7; 9 nucleotides align to TRBD1. Trimming cost V 6 bases and J 10 bases; bases outside gene matches: 13. CDR3 length: 14 residues. The V gene's germline CDR1 is KGHSH and CDR2 LQKENI. CDR3 bases: TGTGCCAGCTCCAAGGGACAGGGAACTACCGGCCAGTACGTC. Protein product: CASSKGQGTTGQYV.

This chain uses TRBV9 with TRBJ2-3; 9 positions match TRBD2. This CDR3 contains 17 residues. V dropped 4 bases and J dropped 4; count of bases not matched to a gene: 13. In germline, CDR1 is SGDLS, CDR2 YYNGEE. The DNA for the CDR3 is TGTGCCAGCAGCCCCACCCCCGGCGGGAGGGTGGCAGATACGCAGTATTTT. Protein: CASSPTPGGRVADTQYF. Full variable domain (remainder filled in from reference TRBV9 and TRBJ2-3): DSGVTQTPKHLITATGQRVTLRCSPRSGDLSVYWYQQSLDQGLQFLIQYYNGEERAKGNILERFSAQQFPDLHSELNLSSLELGDSALYFCASSPTPGGRVADTQYFGPGTRLTVL.

This clone came up once. This rearrangement joins TRBV7-9 to TRBJ2-3; 9 bases fit TRBD2. Trimming took 5 bases from V and 2 from J; bases not matched to a gene: 8. The germline gives CDR1 SEHNR, CDR2 FQNEAQ (reference sequence). The CDR3 is 16 amino acids. CDR3 nucleotide sequence: TGTGCCAGCAGCCCCGGAGGCGGGAGGGTCACAGATACGCAGTATTTT. Its protein product is CASSPGGGRVTDTQYF.

The rearrangement uses TRBV24-1 and TRBJ2-3, with 9 bases that match TRBD1. The V segment lost 3 bases and the J segment 1 base; nucleotides outside the gene matches: 4. CDR3 length: 16 amino acids. Germline V CDR1 and CDR2: KGHDR, SFDVKD. Here the CDR3 DNA reads TGTGCCACCAGTGATGGCAGACAGGGGGGCACAGATACGCAGTATTTT. As protein: CATSDGRQGGTDTQYF.

The chain joins TRBV6-5 to TRBJ2-5; D is possibly TRBD2 (6 bases). The CDR3 extends over 13 amino acids. V gave up 7 bases and J gave up 5 bases, with 14 bases separating them. CDR1 is MNHEY, CDR2 SVGAGI, per germline. The CDR3 loop reads CASMVGGRETQYF. The CDR3 nucleotides read TGTGCCAGCATGGTGGGGGGAAGGGAGACCCAGTACTTC.

The chain joins TRBV7-2 to TRBJ2-1; the match to TRBD2 covers 8 bases. CDR1 is SGHTA and CDR2 is FQGNSA in the germline V gene. With 5 bases clipped from V and 3 bases from J, the junction kept 3 bases outside the gene matches. This CDR3 comprises 14 residues. DNA for the CDR3: TGTGCCAGCAGCCCGGGACTAGGCTACAATGAGCAGTTCTTC. It yields the protein CASSPGLGYNEQFF.

This chain links TRBV6-6 with TRBJ1-5, with 7 bases lining up with TRBD1. This CDR3 region has 18 residues. After removal of 5 bases from V and 0 bases from J, the junction contained 13 bases not matched to a gene. Germline CDR1 reads MNHNY; CDR2 reads SVGAGI (reference sequence). The CDR3 sequence: CASSPMTGLRYSNQPQHF. The CDR3 nucleotides are TGTGCCAGCAGTCCCATGACAGGGCTAAGATATAGCAATCAGCCCCAGCATTTT.

The V and J genes are TRBV4-1 and TRBJ2-7, with TRBD2 matching 16 bases. The CDR3 covers 14 residues. Germline CDR1 is MGHRA and CDR2 is YSYEKL. V was pared by 4 bases and J by 11 bases, with 5 bases of the junction left unmatched. The DNA for the CDR3 is TGCGCCAGCAGCCCCGGGACTAGCGGGAGGGTTGAGTACTTC. Translation: CASSPGTSGRVEYF.

This clone occurred a few times. This rearrangement joins TRBV5-1 to TRBJ1-2; 10 nucleotides match TRBD1. Germline V gene sequence: CDR1 SGHRS, CDR2 YFSETQ. Unmatched junction bases numbered 17, after V lost 4 bases and J lost 8 bases. The CDR3 consists of 17 residues. The CDR3 loop is CASSHGTPTGGLWGYTF. CDR3 nucleotide sequence: TGCGCCAGCAGCCACGGGACCCCGACAGGGGGCTTGTGGGGCTACACCTTC.

V usage is TRBV12-3 or TRBV12-4 and J usage is TRBJ1-2, with 7 bases aligning to TRBD1. The CDR3 runs to 13 residues. With V trimmed by 6 bases and J by 4 bases, 5 bases remained unmatched. In nucleotides, the CDR3 is TGTGCCAGCAGCCCCGGACAGGTCTATGGCTACACCTTC. Its protein product is CASSPGQVYGYTF.

The CDR3 spells CASSPARGQGGNSPLHF. For the CDR3, the DNA is TGTGCCAGCAGCCCCGCCCGAGGACAGGGCGGTAATTCACCCCTCCACTTT. The chain uses TRBV7-9 and TRBJ1-6; 8 bases align to TRBD1. The CDR3 has 17 residues. V was pared by 5 bases and J by 6 bases, with 12 bases of the junction left unmatched. Germline V gene data show CDR1 as SEHNR and CDR2 as FQNEAQ (reference sequence).

The chain combines TRBV24-1 with TRBJ2-7; the match to TRBD1 covers 7 bases. This CDR3 spans 13 amino acids. The germline gives CDR1 KGHDR, CDR2 SFDVKD. The J segment lost 6 bases and the V segment lost 4 bases, leaving 5 bases of the junction unmatched. The CDR3 region is CATSDPTGVEQYF. As DNA, the CDR3 is TGTGCCACCAGTGACCCCACAGGGGTCGAGCAGTACTTC.

The V and J genes are TRBV24-1 and TRBJ2-7; 7 positions agree with TRBD1. With V trimmed by 7 bases and J by 2 bases, 7 bases remained unmatched. The CDR3 covers 14 residues. Germline V gene sequence: CDR1 KGHDR, CDR2 SFDVKD. The CDR3 DNA follows: TGTGCCACCAGCGACACAGGGGCCCCCTACGAGCAGTACTTC. Encoded protein: CATSDTGAPYEQYF.

This clone was seen only once. The chain is built from TRBV5-6 and TRBJ2-7, with a possible D match to TRBD1 (6 bases). There are 13 residues in the CDR3. The germline CDR1 and CDR2 sequences are SGHDT and YYEEEE. The V and J ends lost 0 bases and 2 bases respectively, with 6 bases between them. The CDR3 protein is CASSLGGPYEQYV. The CDR3 DNA is TGTGCCAGCAGCTTGGGGGGGCCCTACGAGCAGTACGTC.

The V and J genes are TRBV6-1 and TRBJ2-3; 10 bases line up with TRBD2. Per the germline V gene, CDR1 is MNHNS and CDR2 is SASEGT. This CDR3 is 15 amino acids long. The J segment lost 4 bases and the V segment lost 11 bases, leaving 12 bases of the junction unmatched. The CDR3 DNA sequence: TGTGCCGCTTGTGGTAGCGGGGGGAACGCAGATACGCAGTATTTT. As protein: CAACGSGGNADTQYF.

The rearrangement joins TRBV27 to TRBJ1-5, with D possibly being TRBD1 (6 bases). This CDR3 is built from 16 residues. V was shortened by 5 bases and J by 4 bases, with 18 bases between the two germline ends. Germline CDR1 is MNHEY and CDR2 is SMNVEV (reference sequence). DNA for the CDR3: TGTGCCAGCAGTCCGCGGGGGGGCCCGGGGAATCAGCCCCAGCATTTT. It encodes CASSPRGGPGNQPQHF.

The chain couples TRBV5-1 to TRBJ2-5, with no clear D. Germline V gene data show CDR1 as SGHRS and CDR2 as YFSETQ. V was pared by 0 bases and J by 5 bases, with 11 bases between. This CDR3 has 14 amino acids. The CDR3 here is CASSLVWPPETQYF. The CDR3 DNA sequence: TGCGCCAGCAGCTTGGTCTGGCCCCCGGAGACCCAGTACTTC.

The chain couples TRBV3-1 (or the pseudogene TRBV3-2) to TRBJ2-2; 7 bases match TRBD1. V trimming: 4 bases; J trimming: 6 bases; junction bases outside the gene matches: 2. The CDR3 runs 13 residues. CDR1 is LGHDT and CDR2 is YNNKEL in the germline V gene (reference sequence). CDR3 loop: CASSRQGSGELFF. The CDR3 DNA reads TGTGCCAGCAGCCGACAGGGTTCCGGGGAGCTGTTTTTT.

The V and J genes are TRBV28 and TRBJ2-1, with TRBD2 identical over 7 bases. CDR3 length equals 14 residues. From germline, CDR1 is MDHEN and CDR2 SYDVKM. V dropped 3 bases and J dropped 13; count of bases not matched to a gene: 12. DNA of the CDR3: TGTGCCAGCAGTTTGCCAAACCGACTAGCCAAACAGTTCTTC. Translation: CASSLPNRLAKQFF.

The rearrangement links TRBV11-2 to TRBJ2-5; a possible D gene is TRBD1 (5 bases). V was cut by 5 bases and J by 7 bases, with 11 bases left in between. This CDR3 comprises 12 residues. Germline V gene sequence: CDR1 SGHAT, CDR2 FQNNGV. The CDR3 here is CASSPPQGTQYF. The CDR3 DNA follows: TGTGCCAGCAGCCCGCCCCAGGGGACCCAGTACTTC. The full variable domain, its missing parts supplied by reference TRBV11-2 and TRBJ2-5, is EAGVAQSPRYKIIEKRQSVAFWCNPISGHATLYWYQQILGQGPKLLIQFQNNGVVDDSQLPKDRFSAERLKGVDSTLKIQPAKLEDSAVYLCASSPPQGTQYFGPGTRLLVL.

The chain recombines TRBV5-6 with TRBJ2-2; maybe TRBD1 (5 bases). V lost 0 bases and J lost 5, with 8 bases in between. The CDR3 sequence is 14 residues long. CDR1 and CDR2 from the germline V gene are SGHDT and YYEEEE. The CDR3 sequence is CASSLVGQTGELFF. DNA for the CDR3: TGTGCCAGCAGCTTGGTGGGGCAAACCGGGGAGCTGTTTTTT.

Concerning this clone itself: The sample holds other DNA sequences that translate to the same CDR3. The V and J genes are TRBV18 and TRBJ2-3; D call uncertain. This CDR3 spans 14 amino acids. Germline lookup yields CDR1 KGHSH and CDR2 LQKENI. The germline V and J ends were trimmed by 0 bases and 0 bases, with 4 bases remaining between them. CDR3: CASSPPGSTDTQYF. DNA for the CDR3: TGTGCCAGCTCACCACCGGGCAGCACAGATACGCAGTATTTT.

The chain couples TRBV20-1 to TRBJ1-1; D is unclear. Per germline, CDR1 DFQATT and CDR2 SNEGSKA (reference sequence). The CDR3 totals 9 residues. CDR3 in amino acids: CSPTAEAFF. CDR3 DNA: TGCAGCCCTACCGCTGAAGCTTTCTTT.